Sequencing of this T cell receptor (beta chain) was carried out in a study of CD8 T cells in ankylosing spondylitis. In its sample, this clonotype was seen many times. Its antigen is undetermined. Study outcomes and limitations: Disease-linked clones were found to be CD8+ and relatively rare in peripheral blood.

Trimming stripped 5 bases from V and 0 bases from J, with 14 bases between. The CDR3 contains 15 residues. Germline CDR1 is MNHEY and CDR2 is SMNVEV (reference sequence). TCRdb used MiXCR to reprocess the 5' RACE reads, holding one entry per CDR3 protein. The table lists under 300,000 distinct CDR3 sequences, around a tenth of them singletons, with less than 7.5% in the top ten. The sample was blood, either unsorted or a sorted T cell fraction (not recorded which). The clonotype was recovered from a male donor with ankylosing spondylitis or in good health (not recorded which). The J gene is TRBJ2-7, the V gene TRBV27; TRBD2 is a possible D gene (5 bases). The CDR3 loop is CASSLGLRSSYEQYF. DNA for the CDR3: TGTGCCAGCAGTCTCGGACTCCGAAGCTCCTACGAGCAGTACTTC.